Presented here are 15 T cell receptor beta chains from one specimen sequenced in a study of control samples from healthy donors and cancer patients. TCRdb's table, derived via immunoSEQ multiplex PCR, lists solely in-frame clones and lacks some. The data contain 120,000 or so clones, about 86% of them singletons. Sequenced input: blood. All receptors come from a man younger than 40 in good health.

V gene TRBV6-5 combines with J gene TRBJ2-1; TRBD2 is a possible D gene (6 bases). This CDR3 is 15 amino acids long. The germline CDR1 and CDR2 sequences are MNHEY and SVGAGI. Trimming cost V 2 bases and J 4 bases, with 12 bases left between them. CDR3 in DNA: TGTGCCAGCAGTTACGGGGACTCGGAATACAATGAGCAGTTCTTC. Translating gives CASSYGDSEYNEQFF.

The V call is TRBV6-5, the J call TRBJ2-2, with 10 bases fitting TRBD1. Trimming removed 5 bases from V and 5 bases from J; junction bases left unmatched: 5. The germline V gene has CDR1 MNHEY and CDR2 SVGAGI. The CDR3 runs to 15 residues. The CDR3 nucleotides are TGTGCCAGCAGTACCGGGACAGGGGTTACCGGGGAGCTGTTTTTT. It yields the protein CASSTGTGVTGELFF.

Relative to its sample, this clone is medium-sized. The chain recombines TRBV30 with TRBJ1-1, with 8 bases aligning to TRBD1. CDR3 length: 15 amino acids. Germline loops: CDR1 GTSNPN, CDR2 SVGIG (reference sequence). The junction had 10 bases not matched to a gene; V was cut back by 4 bases and J by 3 bases. CDR3 residues: CAWKTRTGWDTEAFF. CDR3 nucleotide sequence: TGTGCCTGGAAGACTCGGACAGGGTGGGACACTGAAGCTTTCTTT.

The chain uses TRBV18 and TRBJ1-1; D remains unclear. This CDR3 contains 15 residues. V was pared by 6 bases and J by 5 bases, with 19 bases between. The germline V gene has CDR1 KGHSH and CDR2 LQKENI. As DNA, the CDR3 is TGTGCCAGCTCCCGATCGAACTATGAGGGAACTGAAGCTTTCTTT. Translating it yields CASSRSNYEGTEAFF.

This chain connects TRBV5-8 to TRBJ2-2; the D is unclear. The CDR3 has 16 amino acids. V was pared by 0 bases and J by 4 bases, with 13 bases between. Looked up from germline, CDR1 is SGHTS and CDR2 is YDEGEE. The CDR3 coding sequence is TGTGCCAGCAGCTTGGGTTCTTATAGCCCCACCGGGGAGCTGTTTTTT. Protein product: CASSLGSYSPTGELFF. The full variable domain, its missing parts supplied by reference TRBV5-8 and TRBJ2-2, is EAGVTQSPTHLIKTRGQQATLRCSPISGHTSVYWYQQALGLGLQFLLWYDEGEERNRGNFPPRFSGRQFPNYSSELNVNALELEDSALYLCASSLGSYSPTGELFFGEGSRLTVL.

The genes are TRBV9 and TRBJ1-3; the D is unclear. The CDR3 runs 11 residues. Germline CDR1 is SGDLS and CDR2 is YYNGEE. The V end was cut by 4 bases, the J end by 8 bases, with 7 bases between. CDR3 bases: TGTGCCAGCAGCCGCTTAGACACCATATATTTT. It encodes CASSRLDTIYF.

Remarks on this clone: Other DNA variants within this sample encode the same CDR3. The chain joins TRBV30 to TRBJ2-5; D is undetermined. Germline V gives CDR1 GTSNPN, CDR2 SVGIG (reference sequence). V was cut by 2 bases and J by 5 bases, with 6 bases left in between. CDR3 length: 11 amino acids. CDR3 amino acids: CAWSLGETQYF. The CDR3 nucleotides read TGTGCCTGGAGTCTAGGCGAGACCCAGTACTTC.

The chain combines TRBV27 with TRBJ1-1; TRBD1 is a possible D gene (5 bases). There are 17 residues in the CDR3. Germline CDR1 is MNHEY and CDR2 is SMNVEV (reference sequence). Trimming removed 2 bases from V and 2 bases from J, with 18 bases in between. The CDR3 DNA reads as TGTGCCAGCAGTTTAAGTAGTTGGGCAGGGACTAACACTGAAGCTTTCTTT. Encoded protein: CASSLSSWAGTNTEAFF.

The rearrangement links TRBV6-5 to TRBJ1-2, with D maybe TRBD1 (6 bases). Trimming pared 4 bases from V and 2 bases from J, leaving 11 bases between. Germline CDR1 is MNHEY and CDR2 is SVGAGI. The CDR3 has 14 residues. CDR3 bases: TGTGCCAGCAGTTTAGCAGGGGCCAACTATGGCTACACCTTC. The encoded protein is CASSLAGANYGYTF.

In this sample, this clone turned up a few times. The chain carries TRBV9 and TRBJ1-3; 7 nucleotides align to TRBD1. The CDR3 length is 15 residues. J gave up 2 bases and V 4 bases, and 6 bases lay outside the gene matches. Germline CDR1 and CDR2: SGDLS and YYNGEE. CDR3 DNA sequence: TGTGCCAGCAGCCTCAACCAGGGGGCTGGAAACACCATATATTTT. Protein sequence: CASSLNQGAGNTIYF.

This chain joins TRBV18 and TRBJ1-2, with 7 bases fitting TRBD1. The CDR3 runs 15 residues. V shed 4 bases and J 4 bases; nucleotides not matched to a gene: 9. Germline lookup yields CDR1 KGHSH and CDR2 LQKENI. The CDR3: CASSQMRTGLYGYTF. DNA for the CDR3: TGTGCCAGCTCACAAATGAGGACAGGTCTCTATGGCTACACCTTC.

This clone was detected once. V gene TRBV19 combines with J gene TRBJ1-2; D might be TRBD1 (6 bases). V lost 7 bases, J lost 2 bases, and 17 bases lay in between. CDR1 and CDR2 (germline): LNHDA, SQIVND (reference sequence). The CDR3 totals 15 residues. The CDR3 sequence is CASNKQGQGNYGYTF. CDR3 nucleotides: TGTGCCAGTAATAAACAGGGACAAGGCAACTATGGCTACACCTTC.

The rearrangement links TRBV5-1 to TRBJ1-1; 7 positions match TRBD1. Germline trimming cut 0 bases from V and 7 bases from J; bases unmatched to any gene: 6. Germline-derived CDR1 and CDR2 are SGHRS and YFSETQ. This CDR3 spans 14 amino acids. CDR3 loop: CASSLARTGDEAFF. CDR3 in DNA: TGCGCCAGCAGCTTGGCCCGGACAGGTGATGAAGCTTTCTTT.

The chain couples TRBV5-6 to TRBJ2-3; 8 bases are a match to TRBD1. The CDR3 sequence is 17 residues long. The junction had 10 bases not matched to a gene; V was cut back by 4 bases and J by 0 bases. Per the germline V gene, CDR1 is SGHDT and CDR2 is YYEEEE. The CDR3 DNA is TGTGCCAGCAGCGGAGTGACAGGGGCTTCTAGCACAGATACGCAGTATTTT. Residues: CASSGVTGASSTDTQYF.

The chain recombines TRBV5-8 with TRBJ2-2; 8 nucleotides match TRBD1. Trimming removed 2 bases from V and 4 bases from J; junction bases left unmatched: 4. This CDR3 spans 15 amino acids. Germline assignment: CDR1 SGHTS and CDR2 YDEGEE. The CDR3 DNA sequence: TGTGCCAGCAGCTTTAGGACAGGGATCACCGGGGAGCTGTTTTTT. Translated, it gives CASSFRTGITGELFF.